This TCR beta chain was captured by sequencing in a study of T cell repertoires in cytomegalovirus infection. Across the whole study: An indication of both CMV infection and matching HLA type came from public TCR beta signatures.

TCRdb itself ran the reads through MiXCR, one entry per CDR3 protein. The repertoire consists of 290,000 or so distinct CDR3 sequences, with roughly 26% occurring once and the leading ten covering approximately 15%. CDR1 LNHDA and CDR2 SQIVND come from the germline V gene (reference sequence). The CDR3 is made up of 13 amino acids. Trimming cost V 8 bases and J 2 bases; bases outside gene matches: 4. The sample holds one count of this clonotype. What was sequenced was PBMCs. This chain links TRBV19 with TRBJ2-3; 7 bases align to TRBD2. The origin of this receptor is a human donor in good health (CMV status not recorded). Some clones in this sample may be carry-over from other donors' samples. The CDR3 nucleotides are TGTGCCAGTTGTAGCGGGTTCACAGATACGCAGTATTTT. Residues: CASCSGFTDTQYF. Based on the CDR3 plus reference TRBV19 and TRBJ2-3, the full variable domain is DGGITQSPKYLFRKEGQNVTLSCEQNLNHDAMYWYRQDPGQGLRLIYYSQIVNDFQKGDIAEGYSVSREKKESFPLTVTSAQKNPTAFYLCASCSGFTDTQYFGPGTRLTVL.